Sequencing of this T cell receptor (beta chain) was carried out in a study of blood T cells in healthy people across ages. The CDR3 consists of 15 residues. Trimming cost V 6 bases and J 3 bases; bases outside gene matches: 7. The germline gives CDR1 ENHRY, CDR2 SYGVKD. Primed by a sample-barcoded 5' primer and a J-beta primer mix, a second PCR proceeded for 7 to 11 cycles. TCRdb called the 5' RACE reads again in MiXCR, with one record for every CDR3 protein. This table has 600,000 to 650,000 distinct CDR3 sequences, approximately 50% appearing once. Material for sequencing was blood. J is TRBJ2-2 and V is TRBV10-3, with TRBD2 matching over 7 bases. The receptor was isolated from a man aged 60 to 75 in good health. The CDR3 nucleotides read TGTGCCATCAGGCCTGATCGGGGGGACACCGGGGAGCTGTTTTTT. It encodes CAIRPDRGDTGELFF.